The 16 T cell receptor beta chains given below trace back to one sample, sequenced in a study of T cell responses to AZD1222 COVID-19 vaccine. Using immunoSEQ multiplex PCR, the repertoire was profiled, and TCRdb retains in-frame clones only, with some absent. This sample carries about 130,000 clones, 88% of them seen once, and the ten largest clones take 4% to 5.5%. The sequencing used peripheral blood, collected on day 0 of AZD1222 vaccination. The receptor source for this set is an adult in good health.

The DNA of the CDR3 is TGCGCCAGCAGCTTCACGACTAGCGGGAGGGAGCAGCAGTTCTTC. The encoded protein is CASSFTTSGREQQFF. This rearrangement joins TRBV5-1 to TRBJ2-1, with 14 bases identical to TRBD2. The CDR3 spans 15 residues. The ends lost 2 bases at V and 11 bases at J; junction bases unmatched: 6. Germline assignment: CDR1 SGHRS and CDR2 YFSETQ.

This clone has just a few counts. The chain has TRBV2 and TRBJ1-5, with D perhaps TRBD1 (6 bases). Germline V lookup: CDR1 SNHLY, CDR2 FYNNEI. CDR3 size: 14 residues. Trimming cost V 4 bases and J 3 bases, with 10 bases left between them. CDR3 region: CASSGGQINQPQHF. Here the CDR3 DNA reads TGTGCCAGCAGTGGAGGACAGATCAATCAGCCCCAGCATTTT.

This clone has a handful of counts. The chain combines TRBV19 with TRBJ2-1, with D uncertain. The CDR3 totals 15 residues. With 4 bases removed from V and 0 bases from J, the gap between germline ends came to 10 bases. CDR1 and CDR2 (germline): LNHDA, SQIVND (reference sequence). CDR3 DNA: TGTGCCAGTAGTAGCCCTAGAAGCTCCTACAATGAGCAGTTCTTC. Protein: CASSSPRSSYNEQFF.

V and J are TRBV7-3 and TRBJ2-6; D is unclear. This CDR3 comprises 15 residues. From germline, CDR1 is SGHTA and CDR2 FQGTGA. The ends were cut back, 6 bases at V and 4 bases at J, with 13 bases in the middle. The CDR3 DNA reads TGTGCCAGCAGTCCCCTGGATCCGGGGGCCAACGTCCTGACTTTC. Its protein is CASSPLDPGANVLTF.

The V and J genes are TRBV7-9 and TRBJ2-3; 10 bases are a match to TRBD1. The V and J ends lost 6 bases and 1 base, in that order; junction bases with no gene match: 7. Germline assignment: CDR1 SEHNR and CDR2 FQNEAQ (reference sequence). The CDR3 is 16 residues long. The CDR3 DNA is TGTGCCAGCAGATCGACAGGGGGCCCCCGCACAGATACGCAGTATTTT. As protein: CASRSTGGPRTDTQYF.

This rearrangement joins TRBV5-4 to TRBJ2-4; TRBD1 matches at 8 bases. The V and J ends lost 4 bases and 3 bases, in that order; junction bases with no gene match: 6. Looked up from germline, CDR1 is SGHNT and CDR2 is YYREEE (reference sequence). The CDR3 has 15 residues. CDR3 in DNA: TGTGCCAGCAGCACGGACAGGGCGGGCAAAAACATTCAGTACTTC. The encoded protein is CASSTDRAGKNIQYF. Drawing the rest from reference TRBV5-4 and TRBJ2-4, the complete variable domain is ETGVTQSPTHLIKTRGQQVTLRCSSQSGHNTVSWYQQALGQGPQFIFQYYREEENGRGNFPPRFSGLQFPNYSSELNVNALELDDSALYLCASSTDRAGKNIQYFGAGTRLSVL.

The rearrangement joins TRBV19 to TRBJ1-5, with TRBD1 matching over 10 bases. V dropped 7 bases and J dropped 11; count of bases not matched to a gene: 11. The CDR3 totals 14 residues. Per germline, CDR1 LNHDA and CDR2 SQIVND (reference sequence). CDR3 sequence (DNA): TGTGCCAGTACCAGGGACAGGGGATTAGGGTCCCAGCATTTT. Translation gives CASTRDRGLGSQHF.

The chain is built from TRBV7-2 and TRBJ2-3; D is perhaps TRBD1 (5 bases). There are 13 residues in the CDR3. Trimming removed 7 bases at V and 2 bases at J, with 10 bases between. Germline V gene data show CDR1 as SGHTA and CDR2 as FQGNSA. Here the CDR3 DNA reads TGTGCCAGCAACCGACAGATCACAGATACGCAGTATTTT. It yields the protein CASNRQITDTQYF.

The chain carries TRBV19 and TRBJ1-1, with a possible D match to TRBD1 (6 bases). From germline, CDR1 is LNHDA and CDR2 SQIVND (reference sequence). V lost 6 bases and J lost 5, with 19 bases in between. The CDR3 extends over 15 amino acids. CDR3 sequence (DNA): TGTGCCAGTAGCACCGTGGGGGGCCATAGAACTGAAGCTTTCTTT. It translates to CASSTVGGHRTEAFF.

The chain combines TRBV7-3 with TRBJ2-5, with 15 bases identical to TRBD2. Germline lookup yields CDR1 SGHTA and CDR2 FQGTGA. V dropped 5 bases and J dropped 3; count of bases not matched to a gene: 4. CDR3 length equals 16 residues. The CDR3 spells CASSLGLAGGKETQYF. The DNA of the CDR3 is TGTGCCAGCAGCCTGGGACTAGCGGGAGGTAAAGAGACCCAGTACTTC.

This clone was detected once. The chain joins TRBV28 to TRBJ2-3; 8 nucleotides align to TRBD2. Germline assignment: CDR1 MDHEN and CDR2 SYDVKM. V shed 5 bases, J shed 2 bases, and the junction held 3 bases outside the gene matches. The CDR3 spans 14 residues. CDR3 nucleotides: TGTGCCAGCAGTCGGGGGGGATTCACAGATACGCAGTATTTT. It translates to CASSRGGFTDTQYF.

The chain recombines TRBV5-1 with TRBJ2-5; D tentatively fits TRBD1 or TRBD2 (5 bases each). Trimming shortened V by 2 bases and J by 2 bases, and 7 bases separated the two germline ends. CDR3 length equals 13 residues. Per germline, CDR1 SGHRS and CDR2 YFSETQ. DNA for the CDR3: TGCGCCAGCAGCTTTGGGGGTCAAGAGACCCAGTACTTC. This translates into CASSFGGQETQYF.

The CDR3, as DNA: TGCGCCAGCAGCCAAGACCTGGCGGCTCGCTCTGGAAACACCATATATTTT. Translation gives CASSQDLAARSGNTIYF. The chain is built from TRBV4-3 and TRBJ1-3; D gene unclear. The length of the CDR3 is 17 residues. CDR1 and CDR2 from the germline V gene are LGHNA and YSLEER. Trimming pared 0 bases from V and 0 bases from J, leaving 12 bases between.

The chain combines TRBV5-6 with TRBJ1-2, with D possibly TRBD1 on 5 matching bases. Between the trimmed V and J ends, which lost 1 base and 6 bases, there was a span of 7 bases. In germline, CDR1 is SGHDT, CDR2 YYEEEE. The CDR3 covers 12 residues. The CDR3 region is CASSLQGDGYTF. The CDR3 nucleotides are TGTGCCAGCAGCTTGCAGGGTGATGGCTACACCTTC.

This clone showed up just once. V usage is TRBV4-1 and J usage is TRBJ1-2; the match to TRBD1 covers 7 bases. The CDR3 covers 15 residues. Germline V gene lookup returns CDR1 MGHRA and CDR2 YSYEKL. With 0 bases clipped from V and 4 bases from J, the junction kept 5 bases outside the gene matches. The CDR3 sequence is CASSQDRQGVYGYTF. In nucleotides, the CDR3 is TGCGCCAGCAGCCAAGACCGACAGGGAGTCTATGGCTACACCTTC.

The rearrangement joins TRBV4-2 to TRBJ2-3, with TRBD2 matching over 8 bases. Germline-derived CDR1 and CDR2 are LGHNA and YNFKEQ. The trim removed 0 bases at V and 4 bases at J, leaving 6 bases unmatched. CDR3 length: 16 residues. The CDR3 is CASSQDGSGGADTQYF. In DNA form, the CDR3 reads TGTGCCAGCAGCCAAGACGGGAGCGGGGGTGCAGATACGCAGTATTTT.